The clone carrying this T cell receptor (beta chain) was recorded a few times. Its antigen is not identified. This entry comes from a study of T-cell reconstitution after alpha-beta-depleted transplantation in children. Preparation of the TCRbeta library was carried out with unique molecular identifiers. In TCRdb, the PCR reads were re-called with MiXCR into one record per CDR3 protein. The sample contains some 180,000 distinct CDR3 sequences, approximately 7% of which appear only once. V lost 0 bases to trimming and J lost 1 base, with 12 bases between them. Germline V CDR1 and CDR2: SQVTM, ANQGSEA. This CDR3 spans 15 amino acids. Broader study findings: Day-60 TCRbeta diversity that was high in some patients was derived from surviving recipient T cells and thymic progenitors. Once a year had passed after transplant, T-cell counts and diversity came mostly from newly produced T cells. Alpha-beta T cells present about two months after transplant were reported to originate from several hundred expanded graft clones.

This material consisted of PBMCs, taken before TCRalphabeta/CD19-depleted stem cell transplant. The TCR sequence derives from a boy aged 2 to 10 with acute lymphoblastic leukemia, due to receive a stem cell transplant. This chain connects TRBV29-1 to TRBJ1-2; no definite D call. CDR3 bases: TGCAGCGTTGAAGATGGACCATTATTTAACTATGGCTACACCTTC. This sequence encodes CSVEDGPLFNYGYTF. Full variable domain (remainder filled in from reference TRBV29-1 and TRBJ1-2): SAVISQKPSRDICQRGTSLTIQCQVDSQVTMMFWYRQQPGQSLTLIATANQGSEATYESGFVIDKFPISRPNLTFSTLTVSNMSPEDSSIYLCSVEDGPLFNYGYTFGSGTRLTVV.